This entry lists 13 T cell receptor beta chains sequenced from one sample in a study of cytomegalovirus exposure and HLA in healthy donors. PCR employed 60 Vbeta and 13 Jbeta primers. The repertoire was sequenced with immunoSEQ multiplex PCR; TCRdb's copy has only in-frame clones and lacks some. Its table lists about 50,000 clones. Sequencing input: PBMCs. These receptors all come from a woman aged 60 to 75 in good health and CMV-seropositive.

The chain carries TRBV29-1 and TRBJ1-2; D ambiguous. Trimming took 4 bases from V and 6 from J, leaving 9 bases between them. Germline V CDR1 and CDR2: SQVTM, ANQGSEA. The CDR3 covers 11 residues. CDR3 sequence (DNA): TGCAGCGTTGGCTCCACAGATGGCTACACCTTC. This sequence encodes CSVGSTDGYTF. The full variable domain, with the rest looked up from reference TRBV29-1 and TRBJ1-2, is SAVISQKPSRDICQRGTSLTIQCQVDSQVTMMFWYRQQPGQSLTLIATANQGSEATYESGFVIDKFPISRPNLTFSTLTVSNMSPEDSSIYLCSVGSTDGYTFGSGTRLTVV.

The J gene is TRBJ1-2, the V gene TRBV2; D is possibly TRBD1 (5 bases). The germline V gene encodes CDR1 SNHLY and CDR2 FYNNEI. Trimming removed 5 bases from V and 4 bases from J, with 17 bases in between. The CDR3 is made up of 15 amino acids. The CDR3, as DNA: TGTGCCAGCAGTTCGTCGGACAAATCCATCTATGGCTACACCTTC. It yields the protein CASSSSDKSIYGYTF. The variable domain in full, with the rest retrieved from reference TRBV2 and TRBJ1-2, is EPEVTQTPSHQVTQMGQEVILRCVPISNHLYFYWYRQILGQKVEFLVSFYNNEISEKSEIFDDQFSVERPDGSNFTLKIRSTKLEDSAMYFCASSSSDKSIYGYTFGSGTRLTVV.

The chain carries TRBV4-3 and TRBJ1-5; 7 bases line up with TRBD1. V trimming: 1 base; J trimming: 0 bases; junction bases outside the gene matches: 21. Germline V CDR1 and CDR2: LGHNA, YSLEER. The CDR3 runs 22 residues. The CDR3 coding sequence is TGCGCCAGCAGCCAAGGCTCACGAAGGGACAGAGGGCTTCCGAATAGCAATCAGCCCCAGCATTTT. Protein sequence: CASSQGSRRDRGLPNSNQPQHF.

V usage is TRBV2 and J usage is TRBJ1-5; D may be TRBD1 (6 bases). CDR3 length: 14 residues. Trimming pared 3 bases from V and 5 bases from J, leaving 11 bases between. Germline V gives CDR1 SNHLY, CDR2 FYNNEI. CDR3 in DNA: TGTGCCAGCAGTGACTCAGGGGCCCATCAGCCCCAGCATTTT. It is translated as CASSDSGAHQPQHF.

The chain recombines TRBV11-1 with TRBJ2-7; TRBD1 might be the D (6 bases). The CDR3 consists of 15 residues. V was trimmed by 3 bases and J by 2 bases, leaving 14 bases between them. CDR1 and CDR2 (germline): SGHAT, FQDESV (reference sequence). The CDR3 nucleotides read TGTGCCAGCAGCTTTGGGGCAGGGGTTACCTACGAGCAGTACTTC. Its protein product is CASSFGAGVTYEQYF.

CDR3 nucleotide sequence: TGTGCCAGCAGCGCCCTGACAGGGCCTATGGGCAATCAGCCCCAGCATTTT. Translating gives CASSALTGPMGNQPQHF. V usage is TRBV7-8 and J usage is TRBJ1-5, with 7 nucleotides matching TRBD1. V lost 5 bases, J lost 2 bases, and 12 bases stayed unmatched. Germline V gene sequence: CDR1 SGHVS, CDR2 FQNEAQ. This CDR3 comprises 17 residues. Combining the CDR3 with reference TRBV7-8 and TRBJ1-5 gives the whole variable domain GAGVSQSPRYKVAKRGQDVALRCDPISGHVSLFWYQQALGQGPEFLTYFQNEAQLDKSGLPSDRFFAERPEGSVSTLKIQRTQQEDSAVYLCASSALTGPMGNQPQHFGDGTRLSIL.

The V and J genes are TRBV7-6 and TRBJ1-3; unclear D gene. The CDR3 contains 13 residues. Trimming stripped 3 bases from V and 8 bases from J, with 11 bases between. Germline V CDR1 and CDR2: SGHVS, FNYEAQ. This CDR3 reads CASSFSDGDTIYF. The CDR3 DNA reads as TGTGCCAGCAGCTTCTCCGACGGGGACACCATATATTTT.

The V gene is TRBV18, the J gene TRBJ1-1; TRBD1 aligns across 11 bases. V shed 2 bases, J shed 7 bases, and the junction held 6 bases outside the gene matches. Germline V gene sequence: CDR1 KGHSH, CDR2 LQKENI. The CDR3 covers 15 residues. CDR3 region: CASSPGQGAPGEAFF. DNA of the CDR3: TGTGCCAGCTCACCAGGACAGGGGGCGCCGGGTGAAGCTTTCTTT. The variable domain in full, with the rest retrieved from reference TRBV18 and TRBJ1-1, is NAGVMQNPRHLVRRRGQEARLRCSPMKGHSHVYWYRQLPEEGLKFMVYLQKENIIDESGMPKERFSAEFPKEGPSILRIQQVVRGDSAAYFCASSPGQGAPGEAFFGQGTRLTVV.

The V call is TRBV6-6, the J call TRBJ1-6, with D unresolved. This CDR3 is built from 16 residues. Per the germline V gene, CDR1 is MNHNY and CDR2 is SVGAGI (reference sequence). Trimming took off 7 bases at V and 0 bases at J, with 13 bases between the two ends. The CDR3 nucleotides are TGTGCCAGCACCTTCGGGAGTTACTCCTATAATTCACCCCTCCACTTT. This translates into CASTFGSYSYNSPLHF.

The rearrangement links TRBV5-1 to TRBJ2-7; TRBD1 is a possible D gene (6 bases). The germline gives CDR1 SGHRS, CDR2 YFSETQ. CDR3 length: 16 residues. The V end lost 0 bases, the J end lost 2 bases, and 15 bases lay between the germline ends. The CDR3 spells CASSLGAGDSAYEQYF. In DNA, the CDR3 is TGCGCCAGCAGCTTGGGGGCAGGGGATTCAGCCTACGAGCAGTACTTC.

The gene calls are TRBV14 and TRBJ2-1, with 7 bases fitting TRBD1. The V gene's germline CDR1 is SGHDN and CDR2 FVKESK. J lost 0 bases, V lost 2 bases, and 7 bases had no gene match. The CDR3 length is 17 residues. CDR3 in amino acids: CASSQPGTANSYNEQFF. CDR3 DNA sequence: TGTGCCAGCAGCCAACCCGGGACAGCCAACTCCTACAATGAGCAGTTCTTC.

The chain is built from TRBV11-2 and TRBJ1-1; tentatively, D is TRBD1 (6 bases). The length of the CDR3 is 14 residues. The germline V gene has CDR1 SGHAT and CDR2 FQNNGV. V was cut by 5 bases and J by 5 bases, with 15 bases left in between. CDR3 sequence: CASSASQGGTEAFF. The CDR3, as DNA: TGTGCCAGCAGCGCCTCACAGGGTGGGACTGAAGCTTTCTTT.

The chain uses TRBV6-1 and TRBJ2-5, with a possible D match to TRBD2 (6 bases). The J call is doubtful: the DNA matches TRBJ2-7 better. This CDR3 region has 14 residues. Germline CDR1 and CDR2: MNHNS and SASEGT. In DNA form, the CDR3 reads TGTGCCAGCAGTGAATTCTTGGGAGGCTACGAGCAGTACTTC. It yields the protein CASSEFLGGYEQYF.